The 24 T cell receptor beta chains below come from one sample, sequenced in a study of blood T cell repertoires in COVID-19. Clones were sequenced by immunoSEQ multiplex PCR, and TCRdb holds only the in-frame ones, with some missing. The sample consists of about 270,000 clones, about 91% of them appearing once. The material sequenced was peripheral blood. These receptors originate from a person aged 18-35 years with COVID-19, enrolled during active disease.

CDR3 loop: CASSRGGEETQYF. The CDR3 region has the DNA TGTGCCAGCTCCCGGGGGGGCGAGGAGACCCAGTACTTC. The V gene is TRBV12-3 or TRBV12-4, the J gene TRBJ2-5, with 8 bases fitting TRBD2. V was pared by 8 bases and J by 5 bases, with 7 bases of the junction left unmatched. This CDR3 is 13 amino acids long.

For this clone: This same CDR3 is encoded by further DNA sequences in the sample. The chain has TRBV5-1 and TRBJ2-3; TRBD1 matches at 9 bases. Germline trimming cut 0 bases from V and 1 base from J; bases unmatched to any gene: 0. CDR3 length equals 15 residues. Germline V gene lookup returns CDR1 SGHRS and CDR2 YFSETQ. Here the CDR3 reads CASSLGQGGTDTQYF. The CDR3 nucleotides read TGCGCCAGCAGCTTGGGACAGGGGGGCACAGATACGCAGTATTTT.

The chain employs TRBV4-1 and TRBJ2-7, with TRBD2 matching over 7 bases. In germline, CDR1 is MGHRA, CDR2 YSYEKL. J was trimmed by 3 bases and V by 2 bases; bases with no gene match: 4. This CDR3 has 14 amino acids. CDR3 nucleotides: TGCGCCAGCAGCCAACTAGCGGAATACTACGAGCAGTACTTC. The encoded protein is CASSQLAEYYEQYF.

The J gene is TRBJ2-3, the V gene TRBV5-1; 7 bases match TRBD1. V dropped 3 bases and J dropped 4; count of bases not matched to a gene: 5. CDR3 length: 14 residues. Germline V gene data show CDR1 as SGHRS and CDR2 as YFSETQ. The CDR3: CASSSQGEADTQYF. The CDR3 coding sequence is TGCGCCAGCAGCTCTCAGGGGGAAGCAGATACGCAGTATTTT.

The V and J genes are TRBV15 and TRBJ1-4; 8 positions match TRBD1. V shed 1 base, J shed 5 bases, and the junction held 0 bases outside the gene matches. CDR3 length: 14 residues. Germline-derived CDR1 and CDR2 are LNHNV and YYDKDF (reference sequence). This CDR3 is CATSRGQGNEKLFF. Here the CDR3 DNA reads TGTGCCACCAGCAGAGGACAGGGGAATGAAAAACTGTTTTTT. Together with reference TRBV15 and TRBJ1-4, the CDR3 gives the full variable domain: DAMVIQNPRYQVTQFGKPVTLSCSQTLNHNVMYWYQQKSSQAPKLLFHYYDKDFNNEADTPDNFQSRRPNTSFCFLDIRSPGLGDTAMYLCATSRGQGNEKLFFGSGTQLSVL.

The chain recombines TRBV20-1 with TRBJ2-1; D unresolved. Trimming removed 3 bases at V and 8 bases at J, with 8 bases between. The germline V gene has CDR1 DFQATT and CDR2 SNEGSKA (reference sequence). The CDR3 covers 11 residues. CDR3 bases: TGCAGTGCTAGCGGGTGGGATGAGCAGTTCTTC. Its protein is CSASGWDEQFF.

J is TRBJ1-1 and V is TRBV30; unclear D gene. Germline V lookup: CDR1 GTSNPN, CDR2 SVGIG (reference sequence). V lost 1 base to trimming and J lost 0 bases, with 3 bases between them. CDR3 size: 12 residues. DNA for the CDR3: TGTGCCTGGAGTGCCGTGAACACTGAAGCTTTCTTT. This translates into CAWSAVNTEAFF.

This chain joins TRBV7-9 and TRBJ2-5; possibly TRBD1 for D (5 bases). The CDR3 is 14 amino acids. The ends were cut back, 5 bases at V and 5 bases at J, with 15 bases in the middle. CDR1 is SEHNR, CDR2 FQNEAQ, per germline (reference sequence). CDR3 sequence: CASSRPTRQETQYF. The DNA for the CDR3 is TGTGCCAGCAGCCGCCCCACGCGACAGGAGACCCAGTACTTC.

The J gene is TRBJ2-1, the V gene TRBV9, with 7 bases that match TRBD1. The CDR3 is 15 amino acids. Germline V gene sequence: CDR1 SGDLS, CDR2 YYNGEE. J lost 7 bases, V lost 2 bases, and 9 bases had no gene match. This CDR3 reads CASSVLGGDGNEQFF. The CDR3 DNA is TGTGCCAGCAGCGTTCTAGGGGGCGATGGTAATGAGCAGTTCTTC.

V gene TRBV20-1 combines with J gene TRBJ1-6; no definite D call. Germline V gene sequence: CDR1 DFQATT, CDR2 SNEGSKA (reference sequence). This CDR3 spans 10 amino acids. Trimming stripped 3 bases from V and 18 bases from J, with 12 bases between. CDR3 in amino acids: CSASRGHHHF. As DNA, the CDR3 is TGCAGTGCTAGTCGCGGTCATCACCACTTT.

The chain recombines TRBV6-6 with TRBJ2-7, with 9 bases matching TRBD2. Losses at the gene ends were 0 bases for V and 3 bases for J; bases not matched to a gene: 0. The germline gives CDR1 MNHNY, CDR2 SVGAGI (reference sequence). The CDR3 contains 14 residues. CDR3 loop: CASSYSSGSYEQYF. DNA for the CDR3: TGTGCCAGCAGTTACTCTAGCGGGAGCTACGAGCAGTACTTC.

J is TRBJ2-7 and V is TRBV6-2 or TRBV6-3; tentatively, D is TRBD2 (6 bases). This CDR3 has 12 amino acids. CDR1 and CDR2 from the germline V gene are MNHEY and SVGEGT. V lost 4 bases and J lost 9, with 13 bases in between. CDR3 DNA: TGTGCCAGCAGTTCTCCCGACGGGGGGCAGTACTTC. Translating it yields CASSSPDGGQYF.

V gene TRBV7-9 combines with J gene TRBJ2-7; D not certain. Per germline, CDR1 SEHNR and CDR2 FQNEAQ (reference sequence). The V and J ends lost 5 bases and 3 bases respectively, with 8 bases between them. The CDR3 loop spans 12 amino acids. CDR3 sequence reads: CASSAQDYEQYF. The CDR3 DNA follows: TGTGCCAGCAGCGCCCAGGACTACGAGCAGTACTTC. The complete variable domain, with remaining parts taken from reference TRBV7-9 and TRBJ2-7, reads DTGVSQNPRHKITKRGQNVTFRCDPISEHNRLYWYRQTLGQGPEFLTYFQNEAQLEKSRLLSDRFSAERPKGSFSTLEIQRTEQGDSAMYLCASSAQDYEQYFGPGTRLTVT.

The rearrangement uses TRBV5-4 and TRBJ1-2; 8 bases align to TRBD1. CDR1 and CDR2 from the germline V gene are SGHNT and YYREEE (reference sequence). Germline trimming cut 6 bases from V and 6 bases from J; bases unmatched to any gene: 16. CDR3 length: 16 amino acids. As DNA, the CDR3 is TGTGCCAGCACACCGGGGGGACAGGAAACCCCAGATGGCTACACCTTC. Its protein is CASTPGGQETPDGYTF.

CDR3 amino acids: CASSSGQVLTHYGYTF. The CDR3 coding sequence is TGTGCCAGCTCTTCAGGACAGGTCTTAACACACTATGGCTACACCTTC. The J gene is TRBJ1-2, the V gene TRBV18; 7 nucleotides match TRBD1. Unmatched junction bases numbered 13, after V lost 6 bases and J lost 3 bases. This CDR3 is built from 16 residues. The germline gives CDR1 KGHSH, CDR2 LQKENI.

CDR3 sequence reads: CAISGTGATNEKLFF. Here the CDR3 DNA reads TGTGCCATCAGTGGAACAGGGGCAACTAATGAAAAACTGTTTTTT. The gene calls are TRBV10-3 and TRBJ1-4, with TRBD1 matching 7 bases. The CDR3 is 15 amino acids. CDR1 ENHRY and CDR2 SYGVKD come from the germline V gene. After removal of 4 bases from V and 0 bases from J, the junction contained 2 bases not matched to a gene.

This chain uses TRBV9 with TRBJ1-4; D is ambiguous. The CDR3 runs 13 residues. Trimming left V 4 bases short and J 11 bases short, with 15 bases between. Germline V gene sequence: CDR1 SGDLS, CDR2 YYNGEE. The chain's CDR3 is CASSLTEGGKLFF. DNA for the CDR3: TGTGCCAGCAGCCTTACTGAGGGCGGGAAACTGTTTTTT.

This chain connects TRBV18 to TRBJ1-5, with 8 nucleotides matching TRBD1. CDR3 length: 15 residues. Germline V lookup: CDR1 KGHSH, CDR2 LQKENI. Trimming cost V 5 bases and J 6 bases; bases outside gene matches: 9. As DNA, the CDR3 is TGTGCCAGCTCATCCACAGGGGGGGTTGGTCAGCCCCAGCATTTT. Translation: CASSSTGGVGQPQHF.

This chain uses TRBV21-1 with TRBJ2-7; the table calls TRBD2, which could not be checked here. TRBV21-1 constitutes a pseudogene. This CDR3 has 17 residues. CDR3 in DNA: TGTGCCAGCACGAAATATCGAGCGGGGTTGATAGCTTACGAGCAGTACTTC. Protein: CASTKYRAGLIAYEQYF.

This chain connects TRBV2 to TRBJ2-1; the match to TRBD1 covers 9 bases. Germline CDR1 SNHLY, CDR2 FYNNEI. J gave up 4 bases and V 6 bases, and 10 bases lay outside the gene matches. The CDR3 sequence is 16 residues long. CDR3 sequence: CASSVPPTGGYNEQFF. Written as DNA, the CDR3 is TGTGCCAGCAGCGTTCCTCCGACAGGGGGATACAATGAGCAGTTCTTC.

The CDR3, as DNA: TGCGCCAGCAGCCAAGTTCTAGTGGGAGGGCCGGGCAATGAGCAGTTCTTC. This translates into CASSQVLVGGPGNEQFF. This chain joins TRBV4-1 and TRBJ2-1; 7 positions match TRBD2. The CDR3 is made up of 17 amino acids. The V and J ends lost 1 base and 6 bases, in that order; junction bases with no gene match: 12. The germline V gene has CDR1 MGHRA and CDR2 YSYEKL.

CDR3 DNA: TGTGCCAGCAGCGTAGAGGCTAGCGGGAGCTACGAGCAGTACTTC. Translated: CASSVEASGSYEQYF. The rearrangement joins TRBV9 to TRBJ2-7, with 10 bases fitting TRBD2. This CDR3 contains 15 residues. Germline values: CDR1 SGDLS, CDR2 YYNGEE. Trimming at V came to 0 bases and at J to 3 bases, leaving 3 bases not matched to a gene.

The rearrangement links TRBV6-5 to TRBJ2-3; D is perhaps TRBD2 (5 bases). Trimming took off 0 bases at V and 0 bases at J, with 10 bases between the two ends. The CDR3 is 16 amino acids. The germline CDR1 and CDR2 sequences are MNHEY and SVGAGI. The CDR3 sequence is CASSYSRTPSTDTQYF. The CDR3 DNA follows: TGTGCCAGCAGTTACTCCAGGACTCCTAGCACAGATACGCAGTATTTT.

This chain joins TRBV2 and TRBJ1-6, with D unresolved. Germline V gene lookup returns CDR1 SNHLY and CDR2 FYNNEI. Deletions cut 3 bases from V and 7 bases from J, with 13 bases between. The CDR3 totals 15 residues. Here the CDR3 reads CASSDSSRSNSPLHF. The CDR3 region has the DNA TGTGCCAGCAGTGACTCTAGCAGGAGCAATTCACCCCTCCACTTT.